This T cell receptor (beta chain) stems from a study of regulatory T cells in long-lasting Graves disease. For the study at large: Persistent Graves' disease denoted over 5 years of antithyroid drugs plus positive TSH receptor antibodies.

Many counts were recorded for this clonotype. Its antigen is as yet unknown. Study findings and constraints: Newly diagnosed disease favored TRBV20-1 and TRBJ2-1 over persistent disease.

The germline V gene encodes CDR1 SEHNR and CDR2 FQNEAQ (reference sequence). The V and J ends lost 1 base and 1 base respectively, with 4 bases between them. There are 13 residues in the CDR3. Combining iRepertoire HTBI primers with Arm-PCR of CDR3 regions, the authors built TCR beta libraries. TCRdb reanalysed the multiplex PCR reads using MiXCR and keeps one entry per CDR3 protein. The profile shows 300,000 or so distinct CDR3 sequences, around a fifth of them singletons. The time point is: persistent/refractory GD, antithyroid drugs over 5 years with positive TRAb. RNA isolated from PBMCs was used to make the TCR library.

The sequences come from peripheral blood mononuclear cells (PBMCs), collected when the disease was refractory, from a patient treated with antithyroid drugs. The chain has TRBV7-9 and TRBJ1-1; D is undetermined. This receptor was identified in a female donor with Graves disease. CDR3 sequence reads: CASSLGRNTEAFF. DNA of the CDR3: TGTGCCAGCAGCTTAGGCCGGAACACTGAAGCTTTCTTT. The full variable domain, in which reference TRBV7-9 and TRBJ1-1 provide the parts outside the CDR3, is DTGVSQNPRHKITKRGQNVTFRCDPISEHNRLYWYRQTLGQGPEFLTYFQNEAQLEKSRLLSDRFSAERPKGSFSTLEIQRTEQGDSAMYLCASSLGRNTEAFFGQGTRLTVV.